This T cell receptor (beta chain) stems from a study of blood T cell repertoires in COVID-19. The CDR3 length is 11 residues. V shed 6 bases, J shed 8 bases, and the junction held 6 bases outside the gene matches. From germline, CDR1 is DFQATT and CDR2 SNEGSKA (reference sequence). Original handling: Reference gene primers were amplified, and this amplification served to estimate nucleated cell counts. This table comes from immunoSEQ multiplex PCR, and its TCRdb copy is limited to in-frame clones, with some not included. V and J calls and clone size are as listed in that table; D and trimming were resolved from the DNA. The sample holds about 50,000 clones, about 83% seen once.

This clonotype was sampled from a woman aged 60-75 years with acute or convalescent COVID-19. V usage is TRBV20-1 and J usage is TRBJ1-2; 7 bases fit TRBD1. Sequencing was performed on peripheral blood. CDR3 sequence: CSAHTGEGYTF. The CDR3 region has the DNA TGCAGTGCCCATACAGGGGAGGGCTACACCTTC.